These 13 T cell receptor beta chains were sequenced from one sample in a study of T cell responses to AZD1222 COVID-19 vaccine. This table comes from immunoSEQ multiplex PCR, and its TCRdb copy is limited to in-frame clones, with some not included. The sample lists 160,000 or so clones; about nine tenths were seen once. Source: peripheral blood, taken on day 0 of AZD1222 vaccination. The receptor source for this set is an adult in good health.

This chain joins TRBV7-3 and TRBJ1-2; D is uncertain. The CDR3 extends over 12 amino acids. V lost 2 bases, J lost 8 bases, and 9 bases lay in between. Germline V lookup: CDR1 SGHTA, CDR2 FQGTGA. CDR3 bases: TGTGCCAGCAGCTTAGGTCCTGGAGGCTACACCTTC. Translation: CASSLGPGGYTF.

The chain employs TRBV9 and TRBJ2-7; D is ambiguous. Germline lookup yields CDR1 SGDLS and CDR2 YYNGEE. The CDR3 length is 11 residues. Trimming pared 0 bases from V and 6 bases from J, leaving 4 bases between. The CDR3: CASSVGSEQYF. In DNA, the CDR3 is TGTGCCAGCAGCGTAGGGTCCGAGCAGTACTTC.

The J gene is TRBJ1-2, the V gene TRBV28; TRBD1 is a possible D gene (6 bases). V dropped 10 bases and J dropped 4 bases, with 16 bases sitting between them. Germline CDR1 MDHEN, CDR2 SYDVKM. CDR3 length: 13 residues. In nucleotides, the CDR3 is TGTGCCATTCAGACACAGGGTTCCTATGGCTACACCTTC. Translation: CAIQTQGSYGYTF.

Concerning this clone itself: The sample has other DNA sequences that encode this CDR3 too. The chain employs TRBV30 and TRBJ1-1; D not certain. Between the trimmed V and J ends, which lost 0 bases and 1 base, there was a span of 6 bases. CDR1 GTSNPN and CDR2 SVGIG come from the germline V gene (reference sequence). The CDR3 length is 13 residues. The CDR3 DNA follows: TGTGCCTGGAGTGTAGAGGGGAACACTGAAGCTTTCTTT. Residues: CAWSVEGNTEAFF.

The chain uses TRBV20-1 and TRBJ2-1; D ambiguous. Germline values: CDR1 DFQATT, CDR2 SNEGSKA (reference sequence). The CDR3 totals 11 residues. Trimming stripped 6 bases from V and 8 bases from J, with 11 bases between. This CDR3 reads CSAKQVYEQFF. CDR3 nucleotide sequence: TGCAGTGCCAAACAAGTATATGAGCAGTTCTTC.

The CDR3 region has the DNA TGTGCCAGCAGCCAAGATAGACAGCCGAACACCGGGGAGCTGTTTTTT. Its translation: CASSQDRQPNTGELFF. This chain uses TRBV4-2 with TRBJ2-2; possible D gene TRBD1, 5 bases. Germline V gene lookup returns CDR1 LGHNA and CDR2 YNFKEQ. The CDR3 has 16 amino acids. Trimming pared 0 bases from V and 0 bases from J, leaving 8 bases between.

In this sample, this clone turned up many times. This chain connects TRBV11-2 to TRBJ1-4; no reliable D call. Per germline, CDR1 SGHAT and CDR2 FQNNGV. The CDR3 covers 14 residues. V gave up 0 bases and J gave up 6 bases, with 8 bases separating them. The CDR3 here is CASSLDRTHEKLFF. The CDR3 DNA sequence: TGTGCCAGCAGCTTAGACAGGACCCATGAAAAACTGTTTTTT. The whole variable domain, remainder taken from reference TRBV11-2 and TRBJ1-4, is EAGVAQSPRYKIIEKRQSVAFWCNPISGHATLYWYQQILGQGPKLLIQFQNNGVVDDSQLPKDRFSAERLKGVDSTLKIQPAKLEDSAVYLCASSLDRTHEKLFFGSGTQLSVL.

The chain joins TRBV9 to TRBJ1-2; 10 bases are a match to TRBD1. J was trimmed by 4 bases and V by 3 bases; bases with no gene match: 6. CDR3 size: 15 residues. In germline, CDR1 is SGDLS, CDR2 YYNGEE. The CDR3, as DNA: TGTGCCAGCAGCGCCCCGGGACAGGGGTTCTATGGCTACACCTTC. It encodes CASSAPGQGFYGYTF.

The chain links TRBV9 to TRBJ2-1, with a tentative D call TRBD2 (7 bases). CDR1 is SGDLS and CDR2 is YYNGEE in the germline V gene. Trimming took off 0 bases at V and 4 bases at J, with 11 bases between the two ends. The CDR3 is 15 amino acids. CDR3 amino acids: CASSVEGGLYNEQFF. CDR3 sequence (DNA): TGTGCCAGCAGCGTAGAGGGGGGGCTTTACAATGAGCAGTTCTTC.

The chain joins TRBV18 to TRBJ1-1, with D unresolved. Between the trimmed V and J ends, which lost 3 bases and 1 base, there was a span of 6 bases. The germline V gene has CDR1 KGHSH and CDR2 LQKENI. This CDR3 contains 13 residues. CDR3 DNA sequence: TGTGCCAGCTCACCCGTAGAGAACACTGAAGCTTTCTTT. This encodes CASSPVENTEAFF.

This clone was seen a few times. The chain has TRBV9 and TRBJ2-3, with D possibly TRBD2 on 5 matching bases. V shed 4 bases and J shed 1 base, with 19 bases lying between them. The CDR3 loop spans 17 amino acids. Germline V gene lookup returns CDR1 SGDLS and CDR2 YYNGEE. The DNA for the CDR3 is TGTGCCAGCAGCCCCCGGGCGAGTGAGGGAGGCACAGATACGCAGTATTTT. This codes for CASSPRASEGGTDTQYF. Full variable domain (rest looked up from reference TRBV9 and TRBJ2-3): DSGVTQTPKHLITATGQRVTLRCSPRSGDLSVYWYQQSLDQGLQFLIQYYNGEERAKGNILERFSAQQFPDLHSELNLSSLELGDSALYFCASSPRASEGGTDTQYFGPGTRLTVL.

The chain combines TRBV4-3 with TRBJ1-1; D is ambiguous. The CDR3 consists of 15 residues. Trimming pared 3 bases from V and 2 bases from J, leaving 13 bases between. CDR1 and CDR2 from the germline V gene are LGHNA and YSLEER. The CDR3 nucleotides are TGCGCCAGCAGCCACAACCTGGACGGTAACACTGAAGCTTTCTTT. Amino acids: CASSHNLDGNTEAFF.

This chain links TRBV12-5 with TRBJ1-1; a possible D gene is TRBD1 (5 bases). Trimming stripped 0 bases from V and 3 bases from J, with 11 bases between. Germline CDR1 is LGHNT and CDR2 is FRNRAP. This CDR3 has 15 amino acids. CDR3 region: CASGLVGGTYTEAFF. The CDR3 nucleotides are TGTGCTAGTGGTTTGGTCGGAGGGACGTACACTGAAGCTTTCTTT.